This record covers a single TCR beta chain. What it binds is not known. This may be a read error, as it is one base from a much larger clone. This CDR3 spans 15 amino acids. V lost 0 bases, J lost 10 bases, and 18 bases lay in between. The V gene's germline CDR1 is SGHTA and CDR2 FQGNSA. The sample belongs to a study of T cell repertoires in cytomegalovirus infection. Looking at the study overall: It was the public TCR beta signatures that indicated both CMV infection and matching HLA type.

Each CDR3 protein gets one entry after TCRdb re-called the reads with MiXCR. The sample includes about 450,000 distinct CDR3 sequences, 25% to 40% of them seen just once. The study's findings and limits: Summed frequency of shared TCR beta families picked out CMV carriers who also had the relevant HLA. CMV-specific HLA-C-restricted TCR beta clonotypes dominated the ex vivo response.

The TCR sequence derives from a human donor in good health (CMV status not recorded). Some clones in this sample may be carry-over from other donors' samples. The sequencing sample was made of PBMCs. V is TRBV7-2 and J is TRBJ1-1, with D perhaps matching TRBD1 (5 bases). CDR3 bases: TGTGCCAGCAGCTTAGCCACGGGACCCACCACAGGAGCTTTCTTT. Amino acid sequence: CASSLATGPTTGAFF.